The clone carrying this T cell receptor (beta chain) occurred a few times. What it recognizes is unknown. This record belongs to a study of T-cell memory formation after mild COVID-19. The study, taken as a whole, reports: A second wave of clones peaked on day 37, and their SARS-CoV-2 specificity went unconfirmed. Clones which contracted sat mainly in CM and EM if CD4+, and in EMRA if CD8+. Some responding clones appeared in pre-infection memory, suggesting cross-reactive memory joined.

Germline V gives CDR1 ENHRY, CDR2 SYGVKD. V was pared by 4 bases and J by 8 bases, with 5 bases of the junction left unmatched. The CDR3 covers 13 residues. TCRdb used MiXCR to reprocess the 5' RACE reads, holding one entry per CDR3 protein. The table has fewer than 450,000 distinct CDR3 sequences, 20% to 25% seen once. The source of this sequence is an adult woman who had mild COVID-19 (a few samples of this study predate the infection). Cell type and time point are not known. The sequenced sample consisted of PBMCs or a T cell subset sorted from them (not recorded which). The V and J genes are TRBV10-3 and TRBJ2-4; 7 bases line up with TRBD1. In DNA, the CDR3 is TGTGCCATCAGTGTGGGTCAGGGGGACATTCAGTACTTC. This sequence encodes CAISVGQGDIQYF.